These T cell receptor beta chains were read from a single sample in a study of shared clonotypes between healthy human individuals. The table came from immunoSEQ multiplex PCR; TCRdb's copy has only in-frame clones and leaves some out. In the table there are approximately 2,000,000 clones, just over 90% of which are singletons. Material for sequencing was naive CD8+ T cells from PBMCs. The receptor set was obtained from a man younger than 30 in good health. Some clones in this sample may be carry-over from other donors' samples. Each CDR3 is given with its conserved first and last residue. The D gene is left open where the match is weak. Some rows mark clone size as missing; the rest say once, few, many or name a class of expanded clone.

j_call,clone_size,v_call,d_call,cdr3_nt,cdr3_aa
TRBJ2-4,NA,TRBV10-1,TRBD2,TGCGCCAGCAGTGAAACGCGGTCGCTAGCGGGAGGGCCCGAAAACATTCAGTACTTC,CASSETRSLAGGPENIQYF
TRBJ2-7,NA,TRBV6-6,NA,TGTGCCAGCAGTTACTCGGCCAGGGGGGATGAGCAGTACTTC,CASSYSARGDEQYF
TRBJ2-7,NA,TRBV5-1,NA,TGCGCCAGCAGTTTAGGTTACTCCTACGAGCAGTACTTC,CASSLGYSYEQYF
TRBJ2-7,NA,TRBV2,NA,TGTGCCAGCAGTGAAGGGCAGGGGAGGACCTACGAGCAGTACTTC,CASSEGQGRTYEQYF
TRBJ2-1,NA,TRBV4-1,NA,TGCGCCAGCAGCCAGGGGCCGCAGGGGCCTTCCTACAATGAGCAGTTCTTC,CASSQGPQGPSYNEQFF
TRBJ1-1,NA,TRBV19,NA,TGTGCCAGTAGTATAGGGCGGTACACTGAAGCTTTCTTT,CASSIGRYTEAFF
TRBJ2-7,NA,TRBV4-1,NA,TGCGCCAGCAGCCAGGGTCCGGCGGCCCCATACGAGCAGTACTTC,CASSQGPAAPYEQYF
TRBJ2-5,NA,TRBV21-1,NA,TGTGCCAGCAGCAATATAGGGACAGGGGGCGGTGAGACCCAGTACTTC,CASSNIGTGGGETQYF
TRBJ1-2,NA,TRBV11-2,NA,TGTGCCAGCAGCTTAGGACCACAGGGCTGGGCCTATGGCTACACCTTC,CASSLGPQGWAYGYTF
TRBJ1-4,NA,TRBV19,TRBD1,TGTGCCAGTAGTAGAGGGACAGGGGGCCGCCAACGCGAAAAACTGTTTTTT,CASSRGTGGRQREKLFF
TRBJ2-3,NA,TRBV19,TRBD2,TGTGCCAGTAGTCCCACAGCGGGGGGGTCGGCAGATACGCAGTATTTT,CASSPTAGGSADTQYF
TRBJ2-2,NA,TRBV27,TRBD2,TGTGCCAGCAGTGCTGAACCAGCGGGAGGATACACCGGGGAGCTGTTTTTT,CASSAEPAGGYTGELFF
TRBJ1-1,NA,TRBV2,NA,TGTGCCAGCAGCGCAGGGGTAATGAACACTGAAGCTTTCTTT,CASSAGVMNTEAFF
TRBJ2-1,NA,TRBV28,NA,TGTGCCAGCAGTTTCCGCGACAGATACAATGAGCAGTTCTTC,CASSFRDRYNEQFF
TRBJ2-7,NA,TRBV10-3,NA,TGTGCCATCAGTGAGTCGCCTAGCCTCTACGAGCAGTACTTC,CAISESPSLYEQYF
TRBJ2-1,NA,TRBV25-1,NA,TGTGCCAGCAGTGAATTTATTAGGGCCCTCAATGAGCAGTTCTTC,CASSEFIRALNEQFF
TRBJ1-4,NA,TRBV2,NA,TGTGCCAGCAGTCAAGGGACGGCAACTAATGAAAAACTGTTTTTT,CASSQGTATNEKLFF
TRBJ2-1,NA,TRBV5-6,NA,TGTGCCAGCAGCCTATACAATGAGCAGTTCTTC,CASSLYNEQFF
TRBJ1-5,NA,TRBV6-1,NA,TGTGCCAGCAGTGAAAGGGCCGGGGGCGGCAATCAGCCCCAGCATTTT,CASSERAGGGNQPQHF
TRBJ2-1,NA,TRBV30,NA,TGTGCCTGGAGTGCTGAGACTAACGACAATGAGCAGTTCTTC,CAWSAETNDNEQFF
TRBJ1-2,NA,TRBV7-9,NA,TGTGCCAGCAGCTTTTCAGGCACCGGCTACACCTTC,CASSFSGTGYTF
TRBJ2-7,NA,TRBV10-3,NA,TGTGCCATCAGTGAGGACGGGACCTACGAGCAGTACTTC,CAISEDGTYEQYF
TRBJ2-7,once,TRBV5-1,NA,TGCGCCAGCAGCTTGTCTCGGGTCCGGGAACAGTACTTC,CASSLSRVREQYF
TRBJ2-3,NA,TRBV28,NA,TGTGCCAGCAGTCCCGTAAAAGTGGACAATGCGGCAGATACGCAGTATTTT,CASSPVKVDNAADTQYF
TRBJ2-7,few,TRBV7-9,NA,TGTGCCAGCAGCTCGCGAAGCTCCTACGAGCAGTACTTC,CASSSRSSYEQYF
TRBJ2-5,NA,TRBV5-6,TRBD1,TGTGCCAGCAGCTTGGAGACAGGGGATTATGAGACCCAGTACTTC,CASSLETGDYETQYF
TRBJ1-2,NA,TRBV5-1,NA,TGCGCCAGCAGCTTGGAATATTGGGGGGCCAGCTATGGCTACACCTTC,CASSLEYWGASYGYTF
TRBJ1-5,NA,TRBV7-9,NA,TGTGCCAGCAGCGGCCCCCGGGACAACGATCAGCCCCAGCATTTT,CASSGPRDNDQPQHF
TRBJ2-5,NA,TRBV2,NA,TGTGCCAGCCCTTCACACACGGGGGAAGAGACCCAGTACTTC,CASPSHTGEETQYF
TRBJ2-1,NA,TRBV11-2,NA,TGTGCCAGCAGCTTAGTCCCGGACGTCCCCGGCTACAATGAGCAGTTCTTC,CASSLVPDVPGYNEQFF
TRBJ2-7,once,TRBV9,NA,TGTGCCAGCAGCGTAGGGGGATTTGGTTACGAGCAGTACTTC,CASSVGGFGYEQYF
TRBJ2-1,NA,TRBV9,TRBD2,TGTGCCAGCAGCGTAGTTGGTAGCGGGAGTTTTAGCCATGAGCAGTTCTTC,CASSVVGSGSFSHEQFF
TRBJ1-1,NA,TRBV7-9,NA,TGTGCCAGCAGCTCAAGGCATGGGTCAGGGAACATGAACACTGAAGCTTTCTTT,CASSSRHGSGNMNTEAFF
TRBJ2-7,once,TRBV7-2,NA,TGTGCCAGCAGCTTAGTAGGGGTTCAGCAGTACTTC,CASSLVGVQQYF
TRBJ1-1,NA,TRBV29-1,NA,TGCAGCGTCCCCACGAGTCGTGAAGCTTTCTTT,CSVPTSREAFF
TRBJ1-5,once,TRBV30,NA,TGTGCCTGGAGTTGGGGAGCAGGTCCTCAGCCCCAGCATTTT,CAWSWGAGPQPQHF
TRBJ2-2,NA,TRBV7-9,NA,TGTGCCAGCAGCTCGCGGACCCGGGCTAACACCGGGGAGCTGTTTTTT,CASSSRTRANTGELFF
TRBJ1-3,NA,TRBV5-4,NA,TGTGCCAGCAGCTTGGATCAAAACTCTGGAAACACCATATATTTT,CASSLDQNSGNTIYF
TRBJ2-7,NA,TRBV27,TRBD2,TGTGCCAGCAGTTCCGGACTAGCGGCCTACGAGCAGTACTTC,CASSSGLAAYEQYF
TRBJ2-3,NA,TRBV18,NA,TGTGCCAGCTCACCAGGGATGGGCTTCGGGGGCACAGATACGCAGTATTTT,CASSPGMGFGGTDTQYF
TRBJ2-7,NA,TRBV19,NA,TGTGCCAGTAGTATAGGGACACCGCTCCAGAACGAGCAGTACTTC,CASSIGTPLQNEQYF
TRBJ2-7,NA,TRBV7-9,NA,TGTGCCAGCATCGCTATCAGAACTAGGGGATCCCACGAGCAGTACTTC,CASIAIRTRGSHEQYF
TRBJ2-5,NA,TRBV14,TRBD2,TGTGCCAGCAGCCAAGACCCTATCTTCACTAGCGTCCGAGAGACCCAGTACTTC,CASSQDPIFTSVRETQYF
TRBJ2-7,NA,TRBV4-3,NA,TGCGCCAGCAGCCAGTCAACTTCAGGCGAGAGCCACTACGAGCAGTACTTC,CASSQSTSGESHYEQYF
TRBJ2-5,NA,TRBV4-3,NA,TGCGCCAGCAGCCAAGAAGTAGGGCCGAACCAAGAGACCCAGTACTTC,CASSQEVGPNQETQYF